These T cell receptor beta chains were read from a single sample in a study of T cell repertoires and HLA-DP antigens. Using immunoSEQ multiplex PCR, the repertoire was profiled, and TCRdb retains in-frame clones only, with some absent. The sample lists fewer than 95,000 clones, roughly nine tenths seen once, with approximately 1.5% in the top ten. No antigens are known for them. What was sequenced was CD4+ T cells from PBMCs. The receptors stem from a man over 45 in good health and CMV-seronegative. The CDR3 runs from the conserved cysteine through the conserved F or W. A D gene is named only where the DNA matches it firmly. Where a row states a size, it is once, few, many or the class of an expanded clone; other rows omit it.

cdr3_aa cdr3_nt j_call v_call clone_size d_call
CASSLGSSRQETQYF TGTGCTAGCAGCTTAGGTTCATCCCGCCAAGAGACCCAGTACTTC TRBJ2-5 TRBV7-7 NA NA
CASSSGQGIYNEQFF TGTGCCAGCAGCTCGGGACAGGGGATTTACAATGAGCAGTTCTTC TRBJ2-1 TRBV5-4 NA TRBD1
CASSSASGNNEQFF TGTGCCAGTAGTAGTGCTAGCGGGAACAATGAGCAGTTCTTC TRBJ2-1 TRBV19 NA TRBD2
CATSRDTRVETQYF TGTGCCACCAGCAGAGATACCCGGGTGGAGACCCAGTACTTC TRBJ2-5 TRBV15 NA NA
CAWDLGRRTSYNEQFF TGTGCCTGGGATCTGGGACGCCGAACCTCCTACAATGAGCAGTTCTTC TRBJ2-1 TRBV30 few NA
CASSLSRLAGGSSYNEQFF TGTGCCAGCAGCTTATCTAGGCTAGCGGGAGGGAGCTCCTACAATGAGCAGTTCTTC TRBJ2-1 TRBV7-9 NA TRBD2
CASSALADSYEQYF TGTGCCAGCAGTGCTCTAGCCGATTCCTACGAGCAGTACTTC TRBJ2-7 TRBV6-1 NA NA
CASSSDREQPQHF TGTGCCAGCAGCTCGGACAGGGAACAGCCCCAGCATTTT TRBJ1-5 TRBV7-2 once TRBD1
CASSLEGLNAEAFF TGTGCCAGCAGCTTAGAGGGTTTAAATGCTGAAGCTTTCTTT TRBJ1-1 TRBV7-2 few NA
CASRGDRGLNGYTF TGTGCCAGCAGGGGGGACAGGGGGCTTAATGGCTACACCTTC TRBJ1-2 TRBV6-5 NA TRBD1
CATSRSRGANTGELFF TGTGCCACCAGCAGAAGTCGCGGGGCGAACACCGGGGAGCTGTTTTTT TRBJ2-2 TRBV15 NA NA
CASSLADYGYTF TGCGCCAGCAGCTTGGCTGATTATGGCTACACCTTC TRBJ1-2 TRBV5-1 NA NA
CAWTGQGGANVLTF TGTGCCTGGACCGGACAGGGCGGGGCCAACGTCCTGACTTTC TRBJ2-6 TRBV30 NA TRBD1
CSVEGGGNTQYF TGCAGCGTTGAAGGGGGGGGGAATACGCAGTATTTT TRBJ2-3 TRBV29-1 once TRBD2
CASSQQDNLNQPQHF TGCGCCAGCAGCCAACAAGACAACCTCAATCAGCCCCAGCATTTT TRBJ1-5 TRBV4-1 NA NA
CASSVEASSYNEQFF TGTGCCAGCAGCGTAGAAGCTAGCTCCTACAATGAGCAGTTCTTC TRBJ2-1 TRBV9 NA NA
CASSVAEGNSPLHF TGTGCCAGCAGTGTGGCAGAAGGCAATTCACCCCTCCACTTT TRBJ1-6 TRBV2 NA NA
CASSTGHLPGMDYGYTF TGTGCCAGCAGCACCGGACACCTCCCCGGGATGGACTATGGCTACACCTTC TRBJ1-2 TRBV5-8 NA NA
CASSRTGVGQPQHF TGTGCCAGCAGCAGAACGGGGGTGGGTCAGCCCCAGCATTTT TRBJ1-5 TRBV7-9 once NA
CASSQVTSTDTQYF TGCGCCAGCAGCCAAGTAACTAGCACAGATACGCAGTATTTT TRBJ2-3 TRBV4-3 NA NA
CASSLRAGEQFF TGTGCCAGCAGCCTACGGGCGGGGGAGCAGTTCTTC TRBJ2-1 TRBV7-3 NA NA
CASSLASGMHEQFF TGTGCCAGCAGCTTAGCTAGCGGGATGCATGAGCAGTTCTTC TRBJ2-1 TRBV7-8 NA TRBD2
CASSMLGLAGGHEYF TGCGCCAGCAGCATGCTTGGACTAGCGGGGGGGCACGAGTATTTT TRBJ2-3 TRBV5-1 once TRBD2
CASSLAGSGANVLTF TGTGCCAGCAGCTTGGCCGGCTCTGGGGCCAACGTCCTGACTTTC TRBJ2-6 TRBV5-4 NA NA
CASSKLSGTSNEQFF TGTGCCAGTAGTAAACTCTCCGGGACTAGCAATGAGCAGTTCTTC TRBJ2-1 TRBV19 NA TRBD2
CASSSGLAEYNEQFF TGCGCCAGCAGCTCGGGACTAGCGGAGTACAATGAGCAGTTCTTC TRBJ2-1 TRBV5-1 NA TRBD2
CASSLEGRDQPQHF TGTGCCAGCAGCTTGGAAGGCAGGGACCAGCCCCAGCATTTT TRBJ1-5 TRBV5-5 NA NA
CASSRGQADGYTF TGTGCCAGCTCACGCGGACAGGCGGATGGCTACACCTTC TRBJ1-2 TRBV2 few TRBD1
CASSSFWRGRTNTGELFF TGTGCCAGCAGCAGTTTCTGGAGGGGGCGAACGAACACCGGGGAGCTGTTTTTT TRBJ2-2 TRBV21-1 NA NA
CASSLASGQRSSYEQYF TGTGCCAGCAGCTTAGCGTCGGGACAGAGGAGCTCCTACGAGCAGTACTTC TRBJ2-7 TRBV7-2 once TRBD1
CASSLATVNTEAFF TGTGCCAGCAGCTTAGCAACGGTAAACACTGAAGCTTTCTTT TRBJ1-1 TRBV7-8 NA NA